These 17 T cell receptor beta chains were sequenced from one sample in a study of blood T cell repertoires in COVID-19. Sequencing was performed with immunoSEQ multiplex PCR; in TCRdb, only in-frame clones are kept and a portion is missing. The sample carries about 140,000 clones, 80% to 85% recorded once. Sequencing used PBMCs or T cells enriched from blood (not recorded which). Receptor source: a man between 40 and 49 years old with acute COVID-19.

The chain combines TRBV4-3 with TRBJ2-1; 11 nucleotides line up with TRBD2. Germline assignment: CDR1 LGHNA and CDR2 YSLEER. The V segment lost 0 bases and the J segment 12 bases; nucleotides outside the gene matches: 7. The CDR3 spans 15 residues. The CDR3: CASSQDSSGRAGQFF. The CDR3 DNA is TGCGCCAGCAGCCAAGATAGTAGCGGGAGGGCCGGGCAGTTCTTC.

V and J are TRBV29-1 and TRBJ1-3, with TRBD1 matching over 8 bases. Losses at the gene ends were 4 bases for V and 4 bases for J; bases not matched to a gene: 9. CDR1 is SQVTM and CDR2 is ANQGSEA in the germline V gene. This CDR3 comprises 15 residues. In nucleotides, the CDR3 is TGCAGCGTTGCCCCTCAGGGGGCGCGGGGAAACACCATATATTTT. This codes for CSVAPQGARGNTIYF.

This clone was seen only once. The V gene is TRBV5-1, the J gene TRBJ1-2; D perhaps matches TRBD1 (5 bases). CDR1 is SGHRS, CDR2 YFSETQ, per germline. Trimming took 2 bases from V and 8 from J, leaving 13 bases between them. This CDR3 comprises 13 residues. CDR3 sequence: CASSLEGGAGYTF. The CDR3 bases are TGCGCCAGCAGCTTAGAGGGAGGGGCAGGCTACACCTTC.

The chain couples TRBV6-5 to TRBJ2-3, with D tentatively TRBD2 (7 bases). This CDR3 has 16 residues. The V gene lost 0 bases and the J gene lost 5 bases, with 15 bases spanning the gap. From germline, CDR1 is MNHEY and CDR2 SVGAGI. CDR3 DNA sequence: TGTGCCAGCAGTTACTCGGGGGGGGCGCGGAAAGATACGCAGTATTTT. It is translated as CASSYSGGARKDTQYF.

This sequence joins TRBV6-5 and TRBJ1-1; D is undetermined. V was shortened by 6 bases and J by 4 bases, with 15 bases between the two germline ends. CDR1 MNHEY and CDR2 SVGAGI come from the germline V gene. There are 14 residues in the CDR3. DNA for the CDR3: TGTGCCAGCAGGAAGGAGGTGTCGGGCACTGAAGCTTTCTTT. The encoded protein is CASRKEVSGTEAFF.

This clone was counted only a few times. The V and J genes are TRBV19 and TRBJ1-6; D remains unclear. CDR1 LNHDA and CDR2 SQIVND come from the germline V gene (reference sequence). Between the trimmed V and J ends, which lost 1 base and 11 bases, there was a span of 12 bases. This CDR3 comprises 14 residues. The CDR3 nucleotides read TGTGCCAGTAGTATAGGTGGCCGGGGAACACCCCTCCACTTT. Amino acid sequence: CASSIGGRGTPLHF.

The chain joins TRBV6-4 to TRBJ2-3; the match to TRBD2 covers 13 bases. Germline loops: CDR1 MRHNA, CDR2 SNTAGT. V trimming: 2 bases; J trimming: 2 bases; junction bases outside the gene matches: 1. The CDR3 spans 16 residues. The DNA for the CDR3 is TGTGCCAGCAGTGACACTAGCGGGGGGGCCACAGATACGCAGTATTTT. This translates into CASSDTSGGATDTQYF.

This clone was counted between two and nine times. V and J are TRBV18 and TRBJ2-3; 7 nucleotides line up with TRBD1. Germline CDR1 and CDR2: KGHSH and LQKENI. The CDR3 has 15 residues. J was trimmed by 4 bases and V by 1 base; bases with no gene match: 5. This chain's CDR3 is CASSPRRGGADTQYF. The CDR3, as DNA: TGTGCCAGCTCACCACGTAGAGGGGGCGCAGATACGCAGTATTTT.

This chain joins TRBV12-5 and TRBJ1-3; no firm D call. Trimming removed 1 base from V and 4 bases from J, with 11 bases in between. This CDR3 spans 15 amino acids. The germline CDR1 and CDR2 sequences are LGHNT and FRNRAP. CDR3 loop: CASGLEGGPGNTIYF. The CDR3 DNA reads TGTGCTAGTGGTTTGGAGGGAGGGCCCGGAAACACCATATATTTT.

The chain combines TRBV19 with TRBJ2-1, with a weak D call TRBD1 (6 bases). Trimming pared 2 bases from V and 2 bases from J, leaving 10 bases between. Germline values: CDR1 LNHDA, CDR2 SQIVND (reference sequence). The CDR3 sequence is 15 residues long. The CDR3, as DNA: TGTGCCAGTAGTATATCGACAGGACCCTACAATGAGCAGTTCTTC. Amino acids: CASSISTGPYNEQFF.

CDR3 loop: CAISPQQGTQSYEQYF. CDR3 DNA sequence: TGTGCCATCAGCCCACAACAGGGGACCCAGTCGTACGAGCAGTACTTC. This chain joins TRBV10-3 and TRBJ2-7; 7 nucleotides align to TRBD1. V dropped 6 bases and J dropped 4; count of bases not matched to a gene: 15. The germline V gene encodes CDR1 ENHRY and CDR2 SYGVKD. CDR3 size: 16 residues.

The J gene is TRBJ2-3, the V gene TRBV29-1; no reliable D call. The germline gives CDR1 SQVTM, CDR2 ANQGSEA. The CDR3 is 13 amino acids. Trimming took 0 bases from V and 6 from J, leaving 10 bases between them. CDR3 DNA: TGCAGCGTTGAAGATCATGCAGCGGATACGCAGTATTTT. Encoded protein: CSVEDHAADTQYF.

This clone was observed a few times. This chain joins TRBV2 and TRBJ1-1, with a possible D match to TRBD1 (5 bases). V was shortened by 9 bases and J by 5 bases, with 16 bases between the two germline ends. The CDR3 length is 13 residues. Germline values: CDR1 SNHLY, CDR2 FYNNEI. CDR3 in amino acids: CARVVGLGTEAFF. CDR3 DNA: TGTGCCAGAGTTGTGGGACTAGGGACTGAAGCTTTCTTT.

The J gene is TRBJ1-5, the V gene TRBV5-5, with a possible D match to TRBD1 (6 bases). Trimming left V 4 bases short and J 7 bases short, with 18 bases between. The CDR3 is 15 residues long. The V gene's germline CDR1 is SGHKS and CDR2 YYEKEE (reference sequence). The CDR3 DNA sequence: TGTGCCAGCAGCCCATATCAGGGGCCCGGGCAGCCCCAGCATTTT. This encodes CASSPYQGPGQPQHF. The whole variable domain, remainder taken from reference TRBV5-5 and TRBJ1-5, is DAGVTQSPTHLIKTRGQQVTLRCSPISGHKSVSWYQQVLGQGPQFIFQYYEKEERGRGNFPDRFSARQFPNYSSELNVNALLLGDSALYLCASSPYQGPGQPQHFGDGTRLSIL.

V and J are TRBV4-3 and TRBJ2-4, with D uncertain. V was pared by 0 bases and J by 5 bases, with 5 bases between. This CDR3 is built from 13 residues. Germline CDR1 and CDR2: LGHNA and YSLEER. The CDR3 protein is CASSQDRENIQYF. In nucleotides, the CDR3 is TGCGCCAGCAGCCAAGATCGAGAAAACATTCAGTACTTC.

This clone was observed a few times. V and J are TRBV30 and TRBJ1-4; D is unclear. The CDR3 has 13 residues. The germline V gene has CDR1 GTSNPN and CDR2 SVGIG (reference sequence). The ends were cut back, 3 bases at V and 8 bases at J, with 13 bases in the middle. As DNA, the CDR3 is TGTGCCTGGAGCAGCGGATATGAAGAAAAACTGTTTTTT. It codes for CAWSSGYEEKLFF.

The chain has TRBV4-2 and TRBJ1-2; D might be TRBD1 (5 bases). Germline lookup yields CDR1 LGHNA and CDR2 YNFKEQ. Trimming left V 0 bases short and J 8 bases short, with 10 bases between. The CDR3 length is 13 residues. In DNA form, the CDR3 reads TGTGCCAGCAGCCAAGAGCGGACAACCGGCTACACCTTC. Its protein product is CASSQERTTGYTF.